The entry below describes one TCR beta chain. Its antigen is not known. These data are taken from a study of cytomegalovirus exposure and HLA in healthy donors. The PCR ran on 60 Vbeta and 13 Jbeta primers. Profiled with immunoSEQ multiplex PCR; TCRdb holds only in-frame clones, not every one. The table includes about 130,000 clones, 75% to 85% detected once. The germline V gene has CDR1 LNHDA and CDR2 SQIVND (reference sequence). The CDR3 length is 14 residues. V was cut by 5 bases and J by 2 bases, with 10 bases left in between. Study observations and caveats: Reportedly, diagnosis of cytomegalovirus status by the classifier showed high specificity and sensitivity.

V usage is TRBV19 and J usage is TRBJ1-5; D is uncertain. This clonotype was obtained from a man in his forties in good health and CMV-seronegative. Sequencing was carried out using PBMCs. CDR3 loop: CASSFGVGNQPQHF. The CDR3 DNA reads as TGTGCCAGTAGTTTCGGGGTTGGCAATCAGCCCCAGCATTTT.